These T cell receptor beta chains were read from a single sample in a study of T cell responses to AZD1222 COVID-19 vaccine. Some clones are missing from TCRdb's copy, which holds only in-frame ones; the method was immunoSEQ multiplex PCR. The sample records 90,000 to 120,000 clones, more than 75% being singletons. The input for sequencing was peripheral blood, taken 28 days after the second dose of the MenACWY control vaccine. These receptors originate from an adult who received the MenACWY meningococcal vaccine as a control. The CDR3 runs from the conserved cysteine through the conserved F or W. A D gene is named only where the DNA matches it firmly. Where a row states a size, it is once, few, many or the class of an expanded clone; other rows omit it.

>TRBJ1-1|TRBV18|few|.
CASSPDTETEAFF
TGTGCCAGCTCACCGGACACAGAGACTGAAGCTTTCTTT
>TRBJ1-2|TRBV19|.|TRBD1
CASSILQGDYGYTF
TGTGCCAGTAGCATCTTACAGGGGGACTATGGCTACACCTTC
>TRBJ2-5|TRBV4-3|.|TRBD2
CASSQGTSGDGGETQYF
TGCGCCAGCAGCCAAGGGACTAGCGGGGACGGGGGAGAGACCCAGTACTTC
>TRBJ2-3|TRBV11-2|.|TRBD2
CASRPSGGDTQYF
TGTGCCAGCAGACCGAGCGGGGGTGATACGCAGTATTTT
>TRBJ2-7|TRBV4-1|.|TRBD1
CASSHGTGNPYEQYF
TGCGCCAGCAGCCACGGGACAGGGAATCCCTACGAGCAGTACTTC
>TRBJ2-1|TRBV5-1|.|.
CASSEGGASSYNEQFF
TGCGCCAGCAGCGAAGGAGGGGCAAGCTCCTACAATGAGCAGTTCTTC
>TRBJ1-2|TRBV5-4|.|.
CASSRPGRYGYTF
TGTGCCAGCAGCCGTCCGGGCCGATATGGCTACACCTTC
>TRBJ2-2|TRBV29-1|.|TRBD1
CSVRGPITGELFF
TGCAGCGTCAGGGGGCCAATCACCGGGGAGCTGTTTTTT
>TRBJ2-5|TRBV7-2|.|.
CASSSRFQETQYF
TGTGCCAGCAGCTCTCGCTTCCAAGAGACCCAGTACTTC
>TRBJ2-7|TRBV5-1|.|.
CASSLLGDEQYF
TGCGCCAGCAGCCTCCTGGGAGACGAGCAGTACTTC
>TRBJ1-1|TRBV28|.|.
CASSFLLNTEAFF
TGTGCCAGCAGTTTTCTCTTGAACACTGAAGCTTTCTTT
>TRBJ2-2|TRBV6-2/TRBV6-3|.|TRBD2
CASSYRTSGTRGRELFF
TGTGCCAGCAGTTATAGGACTAGCGGGACAAGGGGCCGGGAGCTGTTTTTT
>TRBJ1-6|TRBV4-2|.|.
CASSPHAGQGGSPLHF
TGTGCCAGCAGCCCCCATGCGGGCCAGGGTGGTTCACCCCTCCACTTT
>TRBJ2-7|TRBV3-1/TRBV3-2|.|.
CASSRTGPNQDEQYF
TGTGCCAGCAGTCGGACGGGACCAAATCAGGACGAGCAGTACTTC
>TRBJ2-7|TRBV6-1|.|.
CASSDAGSGYEQYF
TGTGCCAGCAGTGATGCAGGGTCAGGCTACGAGCAGTACTTC
>TRBJ1-6|TRBV11-1|once|.
CASSLTGLVNSPLHF
TGTGCCAGCAGCTTGACGGGTTTGGTCAATTCACCCCTCCACTTT
>TRBJ2-2|TRBV19|few|.
CASSIADSNTGELFF
TGTGCCAGTAGTATAGCGGATTCGAACACCGGGGAGCTGTTTTTT
>TRBJ2-2|TRBV10-1|.|TRBD1
CASSDRVTNTGELFF
TGCGCCAGCAGCGACAGGGTAACGAACACCGGGGAGCTGTTTTTT
>TRBJ1-1|TRBV12-5|.|.
CASALTVNTEAFF
TGTGCTAGTGCCTTGACAGTGAACACTGAAGCTTTCTTT
>TRBJ1-5|TRBV11-2|once|.
CASSHPEGNQPQHF
TGTGCCAGCAGCCACCCCGAGGGCAATCAGCCCCAGCATTTT
>TRBJ1-2|TRBV7-9|.|TRBD1
CASSLGQGRDYGYTF
TGTGCCAGCAGCCTTGGACAGGGTAGGGACTATGGCTACACCTTC
>TRBJ2-5|TRBV3-1/TRBV3-2|once|TRBD1
CASSPPTGGQETQYF
TGTGCCAGCAGCCCGCCGACAGGGGGGCAGGAGACCCAGTACTTC
>TRBJ2-7|TRBV4-1|.|TRBD1
CASSYMTGGGEQYF
TGCGCCAGCAGCTATATGACAGGGGGCGGCGAGCAGTACTTC
>TRBJ1-2|TRBV28|.|.
CASSRPRDHNYGYTF
TGTGCCAGCAGCCGACCGCGGGACCACAACTATGGCTACACCTTC
>TRBJ2-7|TRBV19|.|.
CASSISRLAEQYF
TGTGCCAGTAGTATATCCCGGTTGGCCGAGCAGTACTTC
>TRBJ2-3|TRBV7-2|.|.
CASSLRGTRTDTQYF
TGTGCCAGCAGCCTCCGGGGGACCCGCACAGATACGCAGTATTTT
>TRBJ1-2|TRBV7-9|.|.
CASSLGSDYGYTF
TGTGCCAGCAGCTTAGGGTCAGACTATGGCTACACCTTC
>TRBJ2-7|TRBV7-2|.|TRBD2
CASSLGEVRGAYEQYF
TGTGCCAGCAGCTTAGGGGAGGTGCGGGGGGCCTACGAGCAGTACTTC
>TRBJ1-5|TRBV28|.|TRBD1
CASSNFGQGARQPQHF
TGTGCCAGCAGTAACTTCGGACAGGGGGCACGACAGCCCCAGCATTTT
>TRBJ2-7|TRBV7-2|few|TRBD1
CASSLEQGYEQYF
TGTGCCAGCAGCTTAGAACAGGGGTACGAGCAGTACTTC
>TRBJ2-7|TRBV6-5|.|TRBD1
CASTRDRGYEQYF
TGTGCCAGCACCCGGGACAGGGGGTACGAGCAGTACTTC
>TRBJ1-2|TRBV4-1|.|.
CASSHEVGTYYGYTF
TGCGCCAGCAGCCACGAAGTAGGGACCTACTATGGCTACACCTTC
>TRBJ2-2|TRBV5-1|.|.
CASSFDGIGELFF
TGCGCCAGCAGCTTTGACGGCATCGGGGAGCTGTTTTTT
>TRBJ1-2|TRBV5-6|.|TRBD1
CASRGSTGVYGYTF
TGTGCCAGCAGGGGCTCGACAGGGGTCTATGGCTACACCTTC
>TRBJ1-6|TRBV11-2|.|.
CASSLVSLSPLHF
TGTGCCAGCAGCTTAGTCAGTCTGTCACCCCTCCACTTT
>TRBJ1-1|TRBV28|.|.
CASVELNTEAFF
TGTGCCAGCGTCGAGCTGAACACTGAAGCTTTCTTT
>TRBJ1-1|TRBV30|.|.
CAWSVLVHRNTEAFF
TGTGCCTGGAGTGTATTAGTCCACAGGAACACTGAAGCTTTCTTT
>TRBJ2-7|TRBV27|.|.
CASSAHSGRLAAWIF
TGTGCCAGCAGTGCCCATTCGGGACGACTGGCTGCTTGGATTTTC
>TRBJ1-5|TRBV19|.|.
CASSPDLAGYSNQPQHF
TGTGCCAGTAGTCCCGACTTGGCCGGCTATAGCAATCAGCCCCAGCATTTT
>TRBJ1-5|TRBV19|.|.
CASSIRSAGQPQHF
TGTGCCAGTAGTATTCGGTCGGCGGGTCAGCCCCAGCATTTT
>TRBJ2-2|TRBV5-1|.|.
CASNPGTPNTGELFF
TGCGCCAGCAACCCGGGGACGCCAAACACCGGGGAGCTGTTTTTT
>TRBJ2-1|TRBV24-1|.|.
CATSDQGFSSYNEQFF
TGTGCCACCAGTGATCAGGGGTTTAGCTCCTACAATGAGCAGTTCTTC
>TRBJ2-3|TRBV24-1|.|.
CATSGNWDTDTQYF
TGTGCCACCAGTGGGAATTGGGATACAGATACGCAGTATTTT